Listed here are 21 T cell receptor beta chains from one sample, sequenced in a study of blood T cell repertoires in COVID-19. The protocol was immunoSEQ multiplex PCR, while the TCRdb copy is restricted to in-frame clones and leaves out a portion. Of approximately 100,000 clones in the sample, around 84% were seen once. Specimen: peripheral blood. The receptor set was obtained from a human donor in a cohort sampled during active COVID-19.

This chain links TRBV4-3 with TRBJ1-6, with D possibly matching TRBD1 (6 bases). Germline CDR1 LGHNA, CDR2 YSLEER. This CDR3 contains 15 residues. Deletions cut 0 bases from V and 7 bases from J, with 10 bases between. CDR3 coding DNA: TGCGCCAGCAGCCAAGATCCTGGACAGAATTCACCCCTCCACTTT. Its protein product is CASSQDPGQNSPLHF.

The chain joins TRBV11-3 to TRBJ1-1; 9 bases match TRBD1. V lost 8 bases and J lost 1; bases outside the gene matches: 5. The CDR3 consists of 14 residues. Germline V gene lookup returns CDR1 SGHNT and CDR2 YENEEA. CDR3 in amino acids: CASLGQGRNTEAFF. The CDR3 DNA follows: TGTGCCAGCCTCGGACAGGGGAGGAACACTGAAGCTTTCTTT.

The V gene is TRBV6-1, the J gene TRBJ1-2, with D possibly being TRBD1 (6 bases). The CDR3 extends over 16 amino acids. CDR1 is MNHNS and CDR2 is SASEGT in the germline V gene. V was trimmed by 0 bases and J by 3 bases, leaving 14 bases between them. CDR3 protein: CASSEAKGGADYGYTF. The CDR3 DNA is TGTGCCAGCAGTGAAGCAAAAGGGGGGGCAGACTATGGCTACACCTTC.

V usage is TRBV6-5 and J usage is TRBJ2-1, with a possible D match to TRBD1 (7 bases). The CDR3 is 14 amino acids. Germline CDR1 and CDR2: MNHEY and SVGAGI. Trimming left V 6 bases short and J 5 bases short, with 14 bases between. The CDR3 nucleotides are TGTGCCAGCAGGGCGGGACAGCCAAACAATGAGCAGTTCTTC. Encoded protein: CASRAGQPNNEQFF.

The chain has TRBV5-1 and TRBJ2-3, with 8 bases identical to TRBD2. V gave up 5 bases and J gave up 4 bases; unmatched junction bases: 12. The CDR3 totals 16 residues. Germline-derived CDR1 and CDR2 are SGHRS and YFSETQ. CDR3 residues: CASRYLAGSGADTQYF. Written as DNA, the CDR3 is TGCGCCAGCAGGTACTTAGCGGGGAGTGGAGCAGATACGCAGTATTTT.

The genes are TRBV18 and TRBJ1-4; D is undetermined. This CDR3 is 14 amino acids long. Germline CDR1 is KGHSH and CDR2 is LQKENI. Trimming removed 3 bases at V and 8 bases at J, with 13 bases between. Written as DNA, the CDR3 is TGTGCCAGCTCACCCTCCGGGGTTGGCGAAAAACTGTTTTTT. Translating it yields CASSPSGVGEKLFF. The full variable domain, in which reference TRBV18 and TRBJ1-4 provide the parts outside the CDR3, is NAGVMQNPRHLVRRRGQEARLRCSPMKGHSHVYWYRQLPEEGLKFMVYLQKENIIDESGMPKERFSAEFPKEGPSILRIQQVVRGDSAAYFCASSPSGVGEKLFFGSGTQLSVL.

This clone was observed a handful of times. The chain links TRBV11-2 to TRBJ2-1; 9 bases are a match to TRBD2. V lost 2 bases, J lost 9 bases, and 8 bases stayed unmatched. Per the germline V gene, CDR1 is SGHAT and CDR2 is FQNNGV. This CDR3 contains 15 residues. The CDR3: CASSLNGGGVVEQFF. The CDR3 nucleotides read TGTGCCAGCAGCTTAAACGGCGGGGGGGTAGTTGAGCAGTTCTTC. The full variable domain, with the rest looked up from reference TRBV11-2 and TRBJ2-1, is EAGVAQSPRYKIIEKRQSVAFWCNPISGHATLYWYQQILGQGPKLLIQFQNNGVVDDSQLPKDRFSAERLKGVDSTLKIQPAKLEDSAVYLCASSLNGGGVVEQFFGPGTRLTVL.

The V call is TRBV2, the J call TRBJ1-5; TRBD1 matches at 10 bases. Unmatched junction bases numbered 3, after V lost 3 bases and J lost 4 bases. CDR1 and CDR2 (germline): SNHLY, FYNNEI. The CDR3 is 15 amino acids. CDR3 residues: CASSDPGQGNQPQHF. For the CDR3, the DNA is TGTGCCAGCAGTGACCCGGGACAGGGGAATCAGCCCCAGCATTTT.

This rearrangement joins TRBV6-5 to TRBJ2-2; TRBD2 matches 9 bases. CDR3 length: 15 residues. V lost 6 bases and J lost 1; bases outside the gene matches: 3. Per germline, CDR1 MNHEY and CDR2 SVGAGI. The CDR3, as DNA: TGTGCCAGCAGACGTAGCGGGGGGAACACCGGGGAGCTGTTTTTT. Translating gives CASRRSGGNTGELFF.

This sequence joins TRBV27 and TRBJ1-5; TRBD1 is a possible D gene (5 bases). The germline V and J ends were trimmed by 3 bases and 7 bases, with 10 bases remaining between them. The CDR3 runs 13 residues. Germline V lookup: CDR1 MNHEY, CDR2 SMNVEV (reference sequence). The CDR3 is CASSFVGAQPQHF. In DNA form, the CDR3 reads TGTGCCAGCAGTTTTGTAGGGGCCCAGCCCCAGCATTTT.

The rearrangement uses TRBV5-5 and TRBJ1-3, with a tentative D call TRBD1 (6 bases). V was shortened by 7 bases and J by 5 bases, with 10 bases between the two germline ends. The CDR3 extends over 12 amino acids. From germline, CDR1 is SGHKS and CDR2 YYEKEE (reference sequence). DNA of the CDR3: TGTGCCAGCGGGGACAACCGAAACACCATATATTTT. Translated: CASGDNRNTIYF.

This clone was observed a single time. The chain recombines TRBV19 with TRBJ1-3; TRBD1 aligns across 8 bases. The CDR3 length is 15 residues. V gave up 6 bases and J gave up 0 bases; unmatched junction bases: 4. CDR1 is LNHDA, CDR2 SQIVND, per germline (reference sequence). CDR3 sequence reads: CASRPGTGSGNTIYF. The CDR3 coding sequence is TGTGCCAGTAGGCCCGGGACAGGCTCTGGAAACACCATATATTTT.

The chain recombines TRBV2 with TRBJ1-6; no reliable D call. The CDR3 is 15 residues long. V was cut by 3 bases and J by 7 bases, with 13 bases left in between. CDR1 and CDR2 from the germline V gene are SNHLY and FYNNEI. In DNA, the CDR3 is TGTGCCAGCAGTGATTTTAACTTACCGAATTCACCCCTCCACTTT. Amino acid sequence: CASSDFNLPNSPLHF. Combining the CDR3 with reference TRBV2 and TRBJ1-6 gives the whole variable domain EPEVTQTPSHQVTQMGQEVILRCVPISNHLYFYWYRQILGQKVEFLVSFYNNEISEKSEIFDDQFSVERPDGSNFTLKIRSTKLEDSAMYFCASSDFNLPNSPLHFGNGTRLTVT.

The CDR3, as DNA: TGTGCCAGCAGCACCGGGACAGGGGCCACTGAAGCTTTCTTT. It yields the protein CASSTGTGATEAFF. The genes are TRBV7-3 and TRBJ1-1, with 10 bases that match TRBD1. V lost 5 bases to trimming and J lost 4 bases; unmatched junction nucleotides: 4. There are 14 residues in the CDR3. Per the germline V gene, CDR1 is SGHTA and CDR2 is FQGTGA.

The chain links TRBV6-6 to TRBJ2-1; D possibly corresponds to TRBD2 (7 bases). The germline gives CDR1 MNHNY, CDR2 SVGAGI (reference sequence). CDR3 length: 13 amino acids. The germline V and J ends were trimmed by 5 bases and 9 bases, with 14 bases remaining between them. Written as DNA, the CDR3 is TGTGCCAGCAGTCCCGTGGGGGGGCTTGAGCAGTTCTTC. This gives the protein CASSPVGGLEQFF.

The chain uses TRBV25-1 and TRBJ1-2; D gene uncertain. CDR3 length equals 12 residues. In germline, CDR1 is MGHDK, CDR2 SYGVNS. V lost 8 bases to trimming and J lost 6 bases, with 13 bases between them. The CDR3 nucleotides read TGTGCCAGCTTGGACCGGAGGGATGGCTACACCTTC. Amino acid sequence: CASLDRRDGYTF.

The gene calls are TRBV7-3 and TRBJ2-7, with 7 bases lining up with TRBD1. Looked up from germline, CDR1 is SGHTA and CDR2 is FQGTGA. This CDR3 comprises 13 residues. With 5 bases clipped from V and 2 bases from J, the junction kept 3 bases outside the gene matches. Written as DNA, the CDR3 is TGTGCCAGCAGCGAACAGGGGACCTACGAGCAGTACTTC. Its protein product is CASSEQGTYEQYF.

The CDR3 coding sequence is TGTGCCAGCAGCCCGGTGGTGGACAGGGGGTTTGGCTACACCTTC. Its translation is CASSPVVDRGFGYTF. The chain employs TRBV9 and TRBJ1-2, with 10 bases aligning to TRBD1. After removal of 4 bases from V and 7 bases from J, the junction contained 10 bases not matched to a gene. The CDR3 sequence is 15 residues long. Looked up from germline, CDR1 is SGDLS and CDR2 is YYNGEE.

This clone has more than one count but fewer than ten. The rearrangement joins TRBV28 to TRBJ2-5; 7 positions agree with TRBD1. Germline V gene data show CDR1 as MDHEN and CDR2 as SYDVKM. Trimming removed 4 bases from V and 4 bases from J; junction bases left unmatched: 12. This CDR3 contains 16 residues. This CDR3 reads CASSSHLRQGPETQYF. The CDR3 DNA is TGTGCCAGCAGTTCGCACCTCAGACAGGGCCCAGAGACCCAGTACTTC.

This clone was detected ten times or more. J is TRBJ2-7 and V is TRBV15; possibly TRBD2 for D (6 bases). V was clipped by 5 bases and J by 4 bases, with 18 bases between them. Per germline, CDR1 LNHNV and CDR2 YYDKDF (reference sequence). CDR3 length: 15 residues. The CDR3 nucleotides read TGTGCCACCAGCGCGCCGGGGATCCGGGAGTACGAGCAGTACTTC. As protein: CATSAPGIREYEQYF. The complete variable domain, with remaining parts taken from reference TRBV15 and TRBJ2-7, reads DAMVIQNPRYQVTQFGKPVTLSCSQTLNHNVMYWYQQKSSQAPKLLFHYYDKDFNNEADTPDNFQSRRPNTSFCFLDIRSPGLGDTAMYLCATSAPGIREYEQYFGPGTRLTVT.

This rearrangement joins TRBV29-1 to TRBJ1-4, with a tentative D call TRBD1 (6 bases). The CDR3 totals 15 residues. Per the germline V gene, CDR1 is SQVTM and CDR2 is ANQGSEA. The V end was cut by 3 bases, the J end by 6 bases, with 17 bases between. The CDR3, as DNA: TGCAGCGTTGAGAGATCGGGGACACCTGATGAAAAACTGTTTTTT. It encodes CSVERSGTPDEKLFF.